Shown below are 13 T cell receptor beta chains from a single sample sequenced in a study of read filtering for tumor transcriptome and immune sequencing. From about 0.4 ug of RNA, a library with molecular barcoded alpha/delta and beta/gamma adaptors was made. MiXCR was run by TCRdb on the reads, yielding one entry per CDR3 protein. The table lists some 30,000 distinct CDR3 sequences, 15% to 20% of them singletons. The sample comprised a population of CD138-negative cells sorted from bone marrow. The receptors come from a donor at least 40 years old with multiple myeloma.

V is TRBV29-1 and J is TRBJ1-1, with no clear D. Germline-derived CDR1 and CDR2 are SQVTM and ANQGSEA. The CDR3 is made up of 13 amino acids. For the CDR3, the DNA is TGCAGATCAGACACTGACACATACACTGAAGCTTTCTTT. Translated, it gives CRSDTDTYTEAFF.

This clonotype was counted at least ten times. The chain joins TRBV6-4 to TRBJ2-4; D possibly corresponds to TRBD1 (5 bases). The germline V and J ends were trimmed by 4 bases and 0 bases, with 16 bases remaining between them. The germline gives CDR1 MRHNA, CDR2 SNTAGT. The CDR3 loop spans 17 amino acids. The CDR3: CASSVGQGRRAKNIQYF. The CDR3 DNA sequence: TGTGCCAGCAGTGTGGGTCAGGGCCGGAGAGCCAAAAACATTCAGTACTTC.

This clonotype has only one observation. An end of the junction does not agree with germline; a read error may underlie this. CDR3 region: CVSSPRWDSLNTGELFF. CDR3 nucleotide sequence: TGTGTCAGCAGCCCCCGATGGGACTCACTCAACACCGGGGAGCTGTTTTTT. The rearrangement joins TRBV12-3 or TRBV12-4 to TRBJ2-2; perhaps TRBD2 as D (6 bases). The CDR3 loop spans 17 amino acids.

The chain carries TRBV28 and TRBJ2-7; 9 nucleotides line up with TRBD2. V was clipped by 1 base and J by 6 bases; unmatched bases: 7. Germline CDR1 MDHEN, CDR2 SYDVKM. This CDR3 contains 15 residues. DNA for the CDR3: TGTGCCAGCAGTTTATCTGCGGGAGGGCCTCGCGAGCAGTACTTC. Encoded protein: CASSLSAGGPREQYF. Looking up the rest from reference TRBV28 and TRBJ2-7 gives the full variable domain: DVKVTQSSRYLVKRTGEKVFLECVQDMDHENMFWYRQDPGLGLRLIYFSYDVKMKEKGDIPEGYSVSREKKERFSLILESASTNQTSMYLCASSLSAGGPREQYFGPGTRLTVT.

At least ten counts were recorded for this clonotype. V and J are TRBV28 and TRBJ1-5; D might be TRBD1 (5 bases). CDR1 is MDHEN, CDR2 SYDVKM, per germline. CDR3 size: 16 residues. V shed 5 bases and J shed 5 bases, with 19 bases lying between them. CDR3 coding DNA: TGTGCCAGCAGTGCGGGGGGGGTCGTATCCGATCAGCCCCAGCATTTT. Translating it yields CASSAGGVVSDQPQHF.

Details on this clonotype: No conserved phenylalanine or tryptophan is present at the end of the CDR3, so a read error is the likely explanation. V and J are TRBV11-2 and TRBJ2-1; D gene ambiguous. Per the germline V gene, CDR1 is SGHAT and CDR2 is FQNNGV. The CDR3 is made up of 14 amino acids. V was cut by 1 base and J by 8 bases, with 12 bases left in between. The CDR3 spells CASSLVGLSDEQFL. As DNA, the CDR3 is TGTGCCAGCAGCTTAGTTGGTTTGTCGGATGAGCAGTTCCTC.

This clonotype came up many times. The chain is built from TRBV30 and TRBJ1-1; D uncertain. Germline-derived CDR1 and CDR2 are GTSNPN and SVGIG (reference sequence). V was clipped by 0 bases and J by 8 bases, with 16 bases between them. The CDR3 extends over 14 amino acids. The CDR3 bases are TGTGCCTGGAGTGTAAATCTTCGTGACCGAGAAGCTTTCTTT. This sequence encodes CAWSVNLRDREAFF.

This clonotype was observed many times. The chain combines TRBV4-1 with TRBJ1-4; D unresolved. V lost 0 bases to trimming and J lost 8 bases, with 7 bases between them. This CDR3 is 13 amino acids long. Looked up from germline, CDR1 is MGHRA and CDR2 is YSYEKL. In DNA form, the CDR3 reads TGCGCCAGCAGCCAAGATCGAGGCGAAAAACTGTTTTTT. Protein sequence: CASSQDRGEKLFF.

This clonotype was observed many times. This chain uses TRBV9 with TRBJ2-1; D gene uncertain. Trimming stripped 0 bases from V and 5 bases from J, with 12 bases between. Germline-derived CDR1 and CDR2 are SGDLS and YYNGEE. This CDR3 is built from 15 residues. DNA of the CDR3: TGTGCCAGCAGCGTAGAAGGTCCGGCCGACAATGAGCAGTTCTTC. Amino acids: CASSVEGPADNEQFF.

A word on this clonotype: A read error may be the cause here, since a much bigger clone is one base away. The chain links TRBV7-9 to TRBJ2-3; no reliable D call. Germline CDR1 SEHNR, CDR2 FQNEAQ (reference sequence). This CDR3 comprises 11 residues. CDR3 bases: TGTGCCAGCAGCCGAAAAGATACGCGGTATTTT. Protein sequence: CASSRKDTRYF.

About this clonotype: One end of the junction fails to match germline, which may point to a read error. The chain joins TRBV6-6 to TRBJ2-3, with TRBD2 as a possible D gene (7 bases). This CDR3 has 15 residues. CDR1 MNHNY and CDR2 SVGAGI come from the germline V gene (reference sequence). Here the CDR3 DNA reads TGTGGCAGCAGTAGGGGGGGACCGGCGGCAGATACGCAGTATTTT. Protein sequence: CGSSRGGPAADTQYF.

For this clonotype: A far larger clone is one base from this, pointing to a likely read error. The rearrangement joins TRBV14 to TRBJ1-4; D is unresolved. The last part of the DNA fits TRBJ2-3 better; the J call may be wrong. CDR3 length equals 17 residues. Looked up from germline, CDR1 is SGHDN and CDR2 is FVKESK. The CDR3 region has the DNA TGTGCCAGCAGCCAAGATCCAGTGGGGTCTAGCACAGATACGCAGTATTTT. It specifies CASSQDPVGSSTDTQYF.

This clonotype was recorded many times. This chain connects TRBV20-1 to TRBJ2-3, with 9 bases aligning to TRBD1. The ends lost 1 base at V and 2 bases at J; junction bases unmatched: 4. Germline V gene data show CDR1 as DFQATT and CDR2 as SNEGSKA (reference sequence). The length of the CDR3 is 15 residues. The CDR3 loop reads CSARGTGALTDTQYF. CDR3 DNA: TGCAGTGCTAGAGGGACAGGGGCCCTCACAGATACGCAGTATTTT.